Each of the 25 T cell receptor beta chains below was sequenced from the same sample in a study of CXCR3-negative and CXCR3-positive naive CD8 T cells. Study observations and caveats: CXCR3-positive naive cells had TRB CDR3s that were more hydrophobic than CXCR3-negative naive cells had.

The authors made the TRB cDNA libraries by 5' RACE using UMI labels. TCRdb reworked the 5' RACE reads into one entry per CDR3 protein, no DNA. Its clone listing holds about 98,000 distinct CDR3 sequences. Their cognate antigens are unknown. The sample consisted of naive CXCR3+ CD8+ T cells from blood. Subset given: CD45RO-CCR7+CD27+CD95- naive CD8+ T cells expressing CXCR3 (TNR3+). The receptors shown here come from a human donor in good health. Some clones in this sample may be carry-over from other donors' samples.

The V and J genes are TRBV7-7 and TRBJ2-7; TCRdb proposes TRBD1, but this gene call is untestable without DNA. CDR1 is SSHAT and CDR2 is FNYEAQ in the germline V gene (reference sequence). The CDR3 covers 15 residues. CDR3 residues: CASSLGSSTEYEQYF.

The chain joins TRBV5-1 to TRBJ2-1. This CDR3 has 12 residues. The V gene's germline CDR1 is SGHRS and CDR2 YFSETQ. The CDR3 here is CASSLEGFEQFF.

V usage is TRBV7-3 and J usage is TRBJ2-1. In germline, CDR1 is SGHTA, CDR2 FQGTGA. The CDR3 extends over 13 amino acids. CDR3: CASSWKAETEQFF. Together with reference TRBV7-3 and TRBJ2-1, the CDR3 gives the full variable domain: GAGVSQTPSNKVTEKGKYVELRCDPISGHTALYWYRQSLGQGPEFLIYFQGTGAADDSGLPNDRFFAVRPEGSVSTLKIQRTERGDSAVYLCASSWKAETEQFFGPGTRLTVL.

CDR3: CASAGGQGVWNTEAFF. The chain has TRBV5-6 and TRBJ1-1; with no DNA, the TCRdb D assignment of TRBD1 cannot be verified. The germline gives CDR1 SGHDT, CDR2 YYEEEE. CDR3 length: 16 amino acids.

The chain is built from TRBV20-1 and TRBJ2-2; TCRdb gives TRBD2 as the D gene, but with no DNA this cannot be confirmed. Germline values: CDR1 DFQATT, CDR2 SNEGSKA (reference sequence). This CDR3 is 16 amino acids long. The CDR3 here is CSAIRPERERTGELFF.

The V gene is TRBV11-3, the J gene TRBJ1-1. From germline, CDR1 is SGHNT and CDR2 YENEEA. This CDR3 region has 15 residues. CDR3 sequence reads: CASSLAGDLNTEAFF.

V gene TRBV7-9 combines with J gene TRBJ1-1; TCRdb's assignment of TRBD1 cannot be checked, as there is no DNA. CDR3 length: 13 residues. The germline CDR1 and CDR2 sequences are SEHNR and FQNEAQ (reference sequence). The CDR3 sequence: CASAGAEIPEAFF.

This chain connects TRBV7-6 to TRBJ2-6; TCRdb outputs TRBD1, but without DNA this stays unchecked. CDR1 is SGHVS, CDR2 FNYEAQ, per germline. The CDR3 runs to 16 residues. CDR3 in amino acids: CASSLEWGAGANVLTF. Full variable domain (missing parts from reference TRBV7-6 and TRBJ2-6): GAGVSQSPRYKVTKRGQDVALRCDPISGHVSLYWYRQALGQGPEFLTYFNYEAQQDKSGLPNDRFSAERPEGSISTLTIQRTEQRDSAMYRCASSLEWGAGANVLTFGAGSRLTVL.

V usage is TRBV5-1 and J usage is TRBJ2-1; TCRdb designates TRBD1, a call that cannot be tested without DNA. The CDR3 is 15 residues long. CDR1 SGHRS and CDR2 YFSETQ come from the germline V gene. The CDR3 loop is CASSPDRDRYNEQFF.

The gene calls are TRBV19 and TRBJ1-1; absent DNA, TCRdb's TRBD1 call cannot be checked. CDR3 size: 14 residues. Germline CDR1 and CDR2: LNHDA and SQIVND (reference sequence). The CDR3 loop is CASRLGQVNTEAFF.

J is TRBJ2-2 and V is TRBV28; no DNA is available, so the TRBD1 call from TCRdb remains unchecked. This CDR3 has 15 amino acids. CDR1 and CDR2 from the germline V gene are MDHEN and SYDVKM. CDR3 in amino acids: CASDATGWNTGELFF.

The chain links TRBV28 to TRBJ2-7. The CDR3 extends over 13 amino acids. Germline CDR1 and CDR2: MDHEN and SYDVKM. The CDR3 region is CASAFSSSYEQYF.

This chain connects TRBV7-9 to TRBJ1-1; TCRdb returns TRBD1, unconfirmable since there is no DNA. CDR1 SEHNR and CDR2 FQNEAQ come from the germline V gene (reference sequence). The CDR3 is 15 residues long. The CDR3 protein is CASSHGTGGDTEAFF.

V usage is TRBV6-2 or TRBV6-3 and J usage is TRBJ2-1; there is no DNA to check the TCRdb D call of TRBD1. The CDR3 consists of 15 residues. Per germline, CDR1 MNHEY and CDR2 SVGEGT. This chain's CDR3 is CASSYLGTSQHEQFF.

The V call is TRBV5-1, the J call TRBJ2-7; TCRdb's D gene call, TRBD1, goes unchecked for lack of DNA. Germline-derived CDR1 and CDR2 are SGHRS and YFSETQ. The CDR3 totals 17 residues. This chain's CDR3 is CASSLYRDRLDPYEQYF. Complete variable domain (other parts from reference TRBV5-1 and TRBJ2-7): KAGVTQTPRYLIKTRGQQVTLSCSPISGHRSVSWYQQTPGQGLQFLFEYFSETQRNKGNFPGRFSGRQFSNSRSEMNVSTLELGDSALYLCASSLYRDRLDPYEQYFGPGTRLTVT.

The CDR3 loop reads CASSLPGTKNIQYF. This sequence joins TRBV28 and TRBJ2-4; absent DNA, TCRdb's TRBD1 call cannot be checked. CDR3 length equals 14 residues. The germline V gene has CDR1 MDHEN and CDR2 SYDVKM.

The J gene is TRBJ2-7, the V gene TRBV15; without DNA, the TCRdb call of TRBD2 cannot be checked. The CDR3 sequence is 15 residues long. Germline V CDR1 and CDR2: LNHNV, YYDKDF (reference sequence). The CDR3 region is CATSRDSGRSYEQYF. Drawing the rest from reference TRBV15 and TRBJ2-7, the complete variable domain is DAMVIQNPRYQVTQFGKPVTLSCSQTLNHNVMYWYQQKSSQAPKLLFHYYDKDFNNEADTPDNFQSRRPNTSFCFLDIRSPGLGDTAMYLCATSRDSGRSYEQYFGPGTRLTVT.

The chain carries TRBV19 and TRBJ2-7; TCRdb calls TRBD2, which cannot be checked without DNA. The CDR3 has 14 residues. The V gene's germline CDR1 is LNHDA and CDR2 SQIVND (reference sequence). The CDR3 loop reads CASSWDSYSYEQYF.

The gene calls are TRBV28 and TRBJ1-5. CDR1 is MDHEN and CDR2 is SYDVKM in the germline V gene. The CDR3 covers 14 residues. CDR3 amino acids: CASSLEYSNQPQHF.

This sequence joins TRBV9 and TRBJ2-1; absent DNA, TCRdb's TRBD1 call cannot be checked. The CDR3 loop spans 15 amino acids. The germline CDR1 and CDR2 sequences are SGDLS and YYNGEE. The CDR3 is CASSVGGVPGNEQFF.

This chain links TRBV6-5 with TRBJ1-1; the TCRdb call, TRBD1, lacks DNA for checking. The CDR3 loop spans 13 amino acids. The germline V gene encodes CDR1 MNHEY and CDR2 SVGAGI. The CDR3 here is CASSLRDGSEAFF.

The V and J genes are TRBV12-3 or TRBV12-4 and TRBJ2-5. This CDR3 region has 13 residues. CDR3 sequence reads: CASSQGHQETQYF.

The rearrangement links TRBV4-1 to TRBJ1-1. There are 13 residues in the CDR3. Germline V gene lookup returns CDR1 MGHRA and CDR2 YSYEKL. The CDR3 loop reads CASSPDPNTEAFF.

J is TRBJ1-5 and V is TRBV6-5; TCRdb gives TRBD1 as the D gene, but with no DNA this cannot be confirmed. Germline V gene data show CDR1 as MNHEY and CDR2 as SVGAGI. The CDR3 is 20 amino acids. The CDR3 reads CASRPGNLEGAPLRHQPQHF.

The chain recombines TRBV6-6 with TRBJ2-7; TCRdb's D gene call, TRBD1, goes unchecked for lack of DNA. The CDR3 is made up of 15 amino acids. Germline lookup yields CDR1 MNHNY and CDR2 SVGAGI (reference sequence). CDR3 in amino acids: CASSYGGRPTYEQYF.